Listed here are 23 T cell receptor beta chains from one sample, sequenced in a study of ipilimumab plus nivolumab after autologous stem cell transplantation. Sequenced by immunoSEQ multiplex PCR; TCRdb stores in-frame clones only, minus some. The sample records around 16,000 clones, 70% to 90% being singletons. This specimen consisted of PBMCs, obtained in a trial of ipilimumab plus nivolumab as post-transplant consolidation. The receptors were sampled from a male donor with diffuse large B-cell lymphoma.

The rearrangement joins TRBV15 to TRBJ2-7, with D possibly being TRBD1 (6 bases). Germline-derived CDR1 and CDR2 are LNHNV and YYDKDF (reference sequence). Trimming took off 2 bases at V and 2 bases at J, with 13 bases between the two ends. This CDR3 region has 15 residues. This CDR3 reads CATSRTQGNPYEQYF. The CDR3 coding sequence is TGTGCCACCAGCAGAACGCAGGGGAACCCCTACGAGCAGTACTTC.

J is TRBJ2-7 and V is TRBV19; possibly TRBD1 for D (5 bases). V lost 5 bases to trimming and J lost 6 bases, with 14 bases between them. The CDR3 is 13 residues long. The germline V gene has CDR1 LNHDA and CDR2 SQIVND (reference sequence). The CDR3 spells CASSPYDRSEQYF. CDR3 nucleotides: TGTGCCAGTAGTCCCTACGACAGAAGCGAGCAGTACTTC.

In DNA form, the CDR3 reads TGTGCCAGCAGTGATTCAAGGAACACTGAAGCTTTCTTT. Translated: CASSDSRNTEAFF. The chain carries TRBV2 and TRBJ1-1, with D hard to call. V was clipped by 3 bases and J by 1 base, with 6 bases between them. The CDR3 is 13 residues long. Germline V gene sequence: CDR1 SNHLY, CDR2 FYNNEI. The entire variable domain, with the rest obtained from reference TRBV2 and TRBJ1-1, is as follows: EPEVTQTPSHQVTQMGQEVILRCVPISNHLYFYWYRQILGQKVEFLVSFYNNEISEKSEIFDDQFSVERPDGSNFTLKIRSTKLEDSAMYFCASSDSRNTEAFFGQGTRLTVV.

The genes are TRBV11-2 and TRBJ2-5, with 8 bases lining up with TRBD2. V lost 1 base and J lost 4; bases outside the gene matches: 5. The germline CDR1 and CDR2 sequences are SGHAT and FQNNGV. This CDR3 is built from 15 residues. In DNA, the CDR3 is TGTGCCAGCAGCTTAGCGGGGGGGCAAGCAGAGACCCAGTACTTC. This sequence encodes CASSLAGGQAETQYF.

J is TRBJ1-1 and V is TRBV7-2, with 10 nucleotides matching TRBD1. The CDR3 has 15 amino acids. Germline V gives CDR1 SGHTA, CDR2 FQGNSA. Unmatched junction bases numbered 4, after V lost 5 bases and J lost 1 base. DNA for the CDR3: TGTGCCAGCAGCCCCTGGACAGGGGGGAACACTGAAGCTTTCTTT. Protein: CASSPWTGGNTEAFF.

This clone has just a few counts. The J gene is TRBJ1-6, the V gene TRBV6-1; 7 bases align to TRBD1. The trim removed 3 bases at V and 7 bases at J, leaving 3 bases unmatched. Germline values: CDR1 MNHNS, CDR2 SASEGT. CDR3 length: 14 residues. The CDR3 region has the DNA TGTGCCAGCAGTGACAGGGGGTGGAATTCACCCCTCCACTTT. This codes for CASSDRGWNSPLHF.

This clone was recorded a few times. The chain uses TRBV9 and TRBJ1-1; 7 positions match TRBD1. The CDR3 runs to 15 residues. Germline V gene lookup returns CDR1 SGDLS and CDR2 YYNGEE. Trimming at V came to 4 bases and at J to 4 bases, leaving 10 bases not matched to a gene. As DNA, the CDR3 is TGTGCCAGCAGCCCTTATATGACAGGGTCCACTGAAGCTTTCTTT. This codes for CASSPYMTGSTEAFF.

This clone is medium-sized within its sample. The V call is TRBV5-4, the J call TRBJ2-3; D is possibly TRBD1 (5 bases). V gave up 7 bases and J gave up 4 bases, with 16 bases separating them. The CDR3 covers 14 residues. CDR1 SGHNT and CDR2 YYREEE come from the germline V gene (reference sequence). The chain's CDR3 is CASLLGPGSDTQYF. The CDR3 DNA reads as TGTGCCAGCTTACTGGGCCCAGGGTCAGATACGCAGTATTTT. The full variable domain, its missing parts supplied by reference TRBV5-4 and TRBJ2-3, is ETGVTQSPTHLIKTRGQQVTLRCSSQSGHNTVSWYQQALGQGPQFIFQYYREEENGRGNFPPRFSGLQFPNYSSELNVNALELDDSALYLCASLLGPGSDTQYFGPGTRLTVL.

V and J are TRBV7-3 and TRBJ2-5; 9 bases are shared with TRBD1. The DNA end lines up better with TRBJ2-7; the J call may be wrong. This CDR3 is built from 15 residues. CDR1 and CDR2 (germline): SGHTA, FQGTGA. The CDR3 DNA is TGTGCCAGCAGCTTAACGGGACAGGGTACCTACGAGCAGTACTTC. This codes for CASSLTGQGTYEQYF.

The chain uses TRBV5-5 and TRBJ2-2; D not resolved. This CDR3 region has 14 residues. Germline values: CDR1 SGHKS, CDR2 YYEKEE (reference sequence). Trimming pared 5 bases from V and 5 bases from J, leaving 13 bases between. The CDR3 DNA reads as TGTGCCAGCAGAGTTTGGGTAGCAACCGGGGAGCTGTTTTTT. This gives the protein CASRVWVATGELFF.

The chain combines TRBV5-1 with TRBJ2-7; unclear D gene. CDR1 and CDR2 (germline): SGHRS, YFSETQ. V shed 0 bases and J shed 0 bases, with 10 bases lying between them. The CDR3 is 15 residues long. The CDR3 region has the DNA TGCGCCAGCAGCTTGGGGACGTTTAGCTCCTACGAGCAGTACTTC. It codes for CASSLGTFSSYEQYF. The entire variable domain, with the rest obtained from reference TRBV5-1 and TRBJ2-7, is as follows: KAGVTQTPRYLIKTRGQQVTLSCSPISGHRSVSWYQQTPGQGLQFLFEYFSETQRNKGNFPGRFSGRQFSNSRSEMNVSTLELGDSALYLCASSLGTFSSYEQYFGPGTRLTVT.

The chain recombines TRBV2 with TRBJ2-1; 8 nucleotides align to TRBD1. V dropped 7 bases and J dropped 7; count of bases not matched to a gene: 12. The CDR3 is made up of 15 amino acids. CDR1 and CDR2 from the germline V gene are SNHLY and FYNNEI. For the CDR3, the DNA is TGTGCCAGCATCCAGGGGGCCTCTATACGGAATGAGCAGTTCTTC. As protein: CASIQGASIRNEQFF.

V and J are TRBV10-2 and TRBJ2-2, with no clear D. Per germline, CDR1 WSHSY and CDR2 SAAADI. This CDR3 has 13 residues. Trimming left V 5 bases short and J 5 bases short, with 9 bases between. The CDR3 reads CASSPQATGELFF. The CDR3 coding sequence is TGCGCCAGCAGTCCCCAAGCGACCGGGGAGCTGTTTTTT.

The V call is TRBV15, the J call TRBJ1-6; TRBD1 is a possible D gene (6 bases). The V end lost 0 bases, the J end lost 4 bases, and 10 bases lay between the germline ends. This CDR3 has 16 residues. Germline V gene sequence: CDR1 LNHNV, CDR2 YYDKDF (reference sequence). DNA of the CDR3: TGTGCCACCAGCAGAGACCGGGACACTTATAATTCACCCCTCCACTTT. This encodes CATSRDRDTYNSPLHF.

The rearrangement joins TRBV27 to TRBJ2-5; 11 bases map to TRBD2. The end of the DNA fits TRBJ2-7 better, so the J call may be wrong. The length of the CDR3 is 15 residues. The V gene's germline CDR1 is MNHEY and CDR2 SMNVEV (reference sequence). This CDR3 reads CASFGLAGPSYEQYF. DNA of the CDR3: TGTGCCAGCTTTGGACTAGCGGGCCCCTCCTACGAGCAGTACTTC.

The chain combines TRBV11-1 with TRBJ2-7; 8 nucleotides agree with TRBD1. With 5 bases clipped from V and 5 bases from J, the junction kept 8 bases outside the gene matches. Germline-derived CDR1 and CDR2 are SGHAT and FQDESV (reference sequence). CDR3 length equals 14 residues. The CDR3 loop reads CASSPRTGRDEQYF. The CDR3, as DNA: TGTGCCAGCAGCCCCAGGACAGGGAGAGACGAGCAGTACTTC.

The chain joins TRBV2 to TRBJ2-5; perhaps TRBD2 as D (7 bases). This CDR3 region has 16 residues. Trimming pared 1 base from V and 5 bases from J, leaving 17 bases between. Per germline, CDR1 SNHLY and CDR2 FYNNEI. DNA for the CDR3: TGTGCCAGCAGTGAAGGTACCCGGGGGGCCTGGGAGACCCAGTACTTC. Its translation is CASSEGTRGAWETQYF. Full variable domain (rest looked up from reference TRBV2 and TRBJ2-5): EPEVTQTPSHQVTQMGQEVILRCVPISNHLYFYWYRQILGQKVEFLVSFYNNEISEKSEIFDDQFSVERPDGSNFTLKIRSTKLEDSAMYFCASSEGTRGAWETQYFGPGTRLLVL.

The chain is built from TRBV6-5 and TRBJ1-1; D possibly corresponds to TRBD1 (5 bases). Trimming took off 2 bases at V and 5 bases at J, with 18 bases between the two ends. This CDR3 is 16 amino acids long. Looked up from germline, CDR1 is MNHEY and CDR2 is SVGAGI. In DNA form, the CDR3 reads TGTGCCAGCAGTTACCCTTCGACGGGGGGAGAAACTGAAGCTTTCTTT. Amino acid sequence: CASSYPSTGGETEAFF.

The rearrangement links TRBV6-5 to TRBJ1-2, with 9 bases fitting TRBD1. The CDR3 runs 13 residues. V lost 6 bases and J lost 11; bases outside the gene matches: 10. Germline V gene data show CDR1 as MNHEY and CDR2 as SVGAGI. CDR3 DNA sequence: TGTGCCAGCAGCGGACAGGGGCCCTTCGGGTACACCTTC. Its translation is CASSGQGPFGYTF.

The genes are TRBV4-1 and TRBJ1-3; 7 bases line up with TRBD1. J gave up 1 base and V 3 bases, and 6 bases lay outside the gene matches. This CDR3 region has 16 residues. The germline V gene has CDR1 MGHRA and CDR2 YSYEKL. CDR3 region: CASSQAYRGSGNTIYF. As DNA, the CDR3 is TGCGCCAGCAGCCAGGCATACAGGGGATCTGGAAACACCATATATTTT.

V and J are TRBV21-1 and TRBJ2-7; TRBD2 was called by the table and not checked on the DNA. TRBV21-1 is shown as a pseudogene. The CDR3 has 15 amino acids. CDR3 in amino acids: CASSKDSGGPHEQYF. DNA for the CDR3: TGTGCCAGCAGCAAAGACTCGGGGGGGCCCCACGAGCAGTACTTC.

CDR3 in DNA: TGCAGCGTTGAAGAGGTTCCAGGGCCCGACCTTCCTAACTATGGCTACACCTTC. Its translation is CSVEEVPGPDLPNYGYTF. The V and J genes are TRBV29-1 and TRBJ1-2; D possibly corresponds to TRBD1 (5 bases). Trimming left V 0 bases short and J 0 bases short, with 20 bases between. The CDR3 runs 18 residues. In germline, CDR1 is SQVTM, CDR2 ANQGSEA. The full variable domain, completed using reference TRBV29-1 and TRBJ1-2, is SAVISQKPSRDICQRGTSLTIQCQVDSQVTMMFWYRQQPGQSLTLIATANQGSEATYESGFVIDKFPISRPNLTFSTLTVSNMSPEDSSIYLCSVEEVPGPDLPNYGYTFGSGTRLTVV.

In its sample, this clone was seen once. This chain joins TRBV18 and TRBJ2-5, with unresolved D. The CDR3 runs 15 residues. V was shortened by 0 bases and J by 0 bases, with 8 bases between the two germline ends. Per germline, CDR1 KGHSH and CDR2 LQKENI. This chain's CDR3 is CASSPPVGNQETQYF. As DNA, the CDR3 is TGTGCCAGCTCACCACCGGTGGGTAACCAAGAGACCCAGTACTTC.